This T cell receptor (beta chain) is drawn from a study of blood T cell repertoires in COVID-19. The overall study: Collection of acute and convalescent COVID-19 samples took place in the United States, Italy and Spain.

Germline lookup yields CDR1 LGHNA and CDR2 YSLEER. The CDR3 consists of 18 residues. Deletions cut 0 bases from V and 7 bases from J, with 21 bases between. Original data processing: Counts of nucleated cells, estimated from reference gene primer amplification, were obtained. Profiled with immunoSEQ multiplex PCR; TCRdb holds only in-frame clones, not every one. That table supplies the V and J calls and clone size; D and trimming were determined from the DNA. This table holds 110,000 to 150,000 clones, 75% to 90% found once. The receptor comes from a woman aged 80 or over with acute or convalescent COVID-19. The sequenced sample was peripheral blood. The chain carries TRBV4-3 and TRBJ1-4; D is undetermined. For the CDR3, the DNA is TGCGCCAGCAGCCAAGAGCGGGCAGGAGGTTCAATCCCTGAAAAACTGTTTTTT. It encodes CASSQERAGGSIPEKLFF.